This T cell receptor (beta chain) was recovered during a study of T cell repertoires in cytomegalovirus infection. On this clonotype itself: Its antigen remains unknown.

Points from the study as a whole: Carriage of CMV together with the relevant HLA was identifiable through cumulative public TCR beta family frequency.

Germline V gene lookup returns CDR1 SGHTS and CDR2 YDEGEE. The trim removed 2 bases at V and 6 bases at J, leaving 14 bases unmatched. The CDR3 is made up of 16 amino acids. One entry per CDR3 protein, called by TCRdb with MiXCR from the reads. The sample shows about 740,000 distinct CDR3 sequences, 35% of them seen only once. Sequenced input: PBMCs. The rearrangement links TRBV5-8 to TRBJ2-7; 7 positions match TRBD2. This receptor was identified in a human donor in good health (CMV status not recorded). Some clones in this sample may be carry-over from other donors' samples. The CDR3: CASSFLPRAGLGEQYF. The CDR3 DNA sequence: TGTGCCAGCAGCTTTCTCCCCAGAGCGGGGTTGGGCGAGCAGTACTTC.